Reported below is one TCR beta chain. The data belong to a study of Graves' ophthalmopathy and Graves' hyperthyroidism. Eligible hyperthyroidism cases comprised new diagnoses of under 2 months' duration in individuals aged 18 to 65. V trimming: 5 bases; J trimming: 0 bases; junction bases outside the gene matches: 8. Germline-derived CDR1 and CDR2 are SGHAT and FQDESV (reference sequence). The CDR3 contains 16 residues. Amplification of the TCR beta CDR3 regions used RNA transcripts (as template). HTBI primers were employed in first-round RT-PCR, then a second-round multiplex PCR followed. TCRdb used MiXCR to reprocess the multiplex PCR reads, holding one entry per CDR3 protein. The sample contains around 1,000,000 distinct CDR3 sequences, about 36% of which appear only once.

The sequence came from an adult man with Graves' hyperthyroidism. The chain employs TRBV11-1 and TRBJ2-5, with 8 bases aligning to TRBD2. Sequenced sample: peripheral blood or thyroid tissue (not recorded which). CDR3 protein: CASSPLLAEYQETQYF. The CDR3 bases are TGTGCCAGCAGCCCTCTACTAGCGGAGTACCAAGAGACCCAGTACTTC.